Following are 19 T cell receptor beta chains from one sample sequenced in a study of T-cell reconstitution after alpha-beta-depleted transplantation in children. Library preparation (for TCRbeta) was performed with unique molecular identifiers. TCRdb used MiXCR to reprocess the PCR reads, holding one entry per CDR3 protein. Here the sample spans approximately 640,000 distinct CDR3 sequences, about 15% being singletons. The sample consisted of PBMCs from the stem cell graft donor, taken from the stem cell graft. Receptors originate from a human donor who donated a stem cell graft to a child with acute myeloid leukemia.

The CDR3 region is CASAGDGSTNEKLFF. Here the CDR3 DNA reads TGTGCTAGTGCCGGGGACGGCTCGACTAATGAAAAACTGTTTTTT. The chain is built from TRBV12-5 and TRBJ1-4, with D maybe TRBD1 (5 bases). From germline, CDR1 is LGHNT and CDR2 FRNRAP. This CDR3 has 15 residues. Trimming pared 7 bases from V and 2 bases from J, leaving 14 bases between.

This clonotype was seen more than once but under ten times. The chain uses TRBV7-2 and TRBJ2-1; the D is unclear. CDR1 and CDR2 from the germline V gene are SGHTA and FQGNSA. V lost 5 bases to trimming and J lost 0 bases, with 11 bases between them. This CDR3 contains 15 residues. Here the CDR3 DNA reads TGTGCCAGCAGCCTTAACACCCACTCCTACAATGAGCAGTTCTTC. Protein product: CASSLNTHSYNEQFF.

The chain links TRBV25-1 to TRBJ2-3, with unresolved D. The CDR3 is made up of 13 amino acids. CDR1 and CDR2 (germline): MGHDK, SYGVNS. V shed 7 bases and J shed 2 bases, with 10 bases lying between them. CDR3 nucleotides: TGTGCCAGCAATATCGGTCTCACAGATACGCAGTATTTT. The encoded protein is CASNIGLTDTQYF. The variable domain in full, completed from reference TRBV25-1 and TRBJ2-3, reads EADIYQTPRYLVIGTGKKITLECSQTMGHDKMYWYQQDPGMELHLIHYSYGVNSTEKGDLSSESTVSRIRTEHFPLTLESARPSHTSQYLCASNIGLTDTQYFGPGTRLTVL.

The chain recombines TRBV5-1 with TRBJ2-5, with D perhaps TRBD2 (5 bases). Between the trimmed V and J ends, which lost 4 bases and 5 bases, there was a span of 21 bases. The germline gives CDR1 SGHRS, CDR2 YFSETQ. This CDR3 is 16 amino acids long. The CDR3 loop reads CASSEGGTSLMETQYF. CDR3 coding DNA: TGCGCCAGCAGCGAGGGTGGTACTAGTCTTATGGAGACCCAGTACTTC.

The CDR3 here is CASVPTGTDTQYF. In DNA form, the CDR3 reads TGCGCCAGCGTTCCGACAGGGACAGATACGCAGTATTTT. This chain links TRBV5-1 with TRBJ2-3, with 7 positions matching TRBD1. Germline trimming cut 7 bases from V and 3 bases from J; bases unmatched to any gene: 5. This CDR3 is built from 13 residues. Germline V gene lookup returns CDR1 SGHRS and CDR2 YFSETQ.

CDR3 DNA sequence: TGTGCCAGCAGTTACCTGGGGGTTGAGTATGGCTACACCTTC. It yields the protein CASSYLGVEYGYTF. J is TRBJ1-2 and V is TRBV6-2 or TRBV6-3, with a weak D call TRBD1 (5 bases). This CDR3 is built from 14 residues. Germline CDR1 MNHEY, CDR2 SVGEGT. The V gene lost 2 bases and the J gene lost 5 bases, with 12 bases spanning the gap.

CDR3: CACTNRDRHYEQYF. The CDR3, as DNA: TGTGCCTGCACTAACCGGGACAGGCACTACGAGCAGTACTTC. V usage is TRBV30 and J usage is TRBJ2-7; 8 bases match TRBD1. V was clipped by 6 bases and J by 3 bases; unmatched bases: 10. CDR3 length: 14 residues. Germline V CDR1 and CDR2: GTSNPN, SVGIG (reference sequence).

There are a few counts of this clonotype. The V call is TRBV7-9, the J call TRBJ1-5; no definite D call. Germline V gene data show CDR1 as SEHNR and CDR2 as FQNEAQ (reference sequence). V was pared by 8 bases and J by 1 base, with 6 bases between. CDR3 size: 12 residues. The CDR3 sequence is CASGGSNQPQHF. CDR3 bases: TGTGCCAGCGGCGGGAGCAATCAGCCCCAGCATTTT.

This clonotype came up many times. V usage is TRBV6-5 and J usage is TRBJ1-1; D is possibly TRBD1 (5 bases). In germline, CDR1 is MNHEY, CDR2 SVGAGI. The CDR3 has 16 amino acids. V shed 2 bases and J shed 2 bases, with 15 bases lying between them. CDR3 in amino acids: CASSYKGEGFNTEAFF. DNA for the CDR3: TGTGCCAGCAGTTACAAAGGGGAGGGCTTCAACACTGAAGCTTTCTTT.

This clonotype came up a few times. The V gene is TRBV7-2, the J gene TRBJ2-4; D gene unclear. The CDR3 is made up of 15 amino acids. The V gene lost 1 base and the J gene lost 1 base, with 8 bases spanning the gap. From germline, CDR1 is SGHTA and CDR2 FQGNSA. CDR3 sequence (DNA): TGTGCCAGCAGCTTAGAAGTCTGGGCCAAAAACATTCAGTACTTC. Translation: CASSLEVWAKNIQYF.

A note on this clonotype: With a much larger clone just one base away, this may be a read error. CDR3 DNA sequence: TGCAGCGTTGAGGGGAGTGGCTACACCTTC. It codes for CSVEGSGYTF. The chain combines TRBV29-1 with TRBJ1-2; D is uncertain. Germline loops: CDR1 SQVTM, CDR2 ANQGSEA. V gave up 3 bases and J gave up 7 bases, with 6 bases separating them. The CDR3 runs to 10 residues.

This clonotype was recorded at least ten times. The gene calls are TRBV20-1 and TRBJ2-1; D is possibly TRBD1 or TRBD2 (5 bases each). V lost 5 bases to trimming and J lost 6 bases, with 14 bases between them. CDR1 is DFQATT and CDR2 is SNEGSKA in the germline V gene (reference sequence). The CDR3 consists of 13 residues. CDR3 coding DNA: TGCAGTGCTTCTCTCCGGGGCCTCAATGAGCAGTTCTTC. It yields the protein CSASLRGLNEQFF.

The V and J genes are TRBV11-2 and TRBJ2-7; D remains ambiguous. This CDR3 region has 16 residues. The germline V gene encodes CDR1 SGHAT and CDR2 FQNNGV. In nucleotides, the CDR3 is TGTGCCAGCATCTTAAGGTCCTTGGGCGGCTCCTACGAGCAGTACGTC. This encodes CASILRSLGGSYEQYV.

This chain joins TRBV10-3 and TRBJ2-3, with no clear D. The CDR3 runs 16 residues. Germline V gene sequence: CDR1 ENHRY, CDR2 SYGVKD. Deletions cut 4 bases from V and 0 bases from J, with 14 bases between. The CDR3 nucleotides are TGTGCCATCAGTGCCTACCAGCTAACTAGCACAGATACGCAGTATTTT. Protein: CAISAYQLTSTDTQYF.

The chain carries TRBV3-1 and TRBJ2-2, with D hard to call. Germline CDR1 reads LGHDT; CDR2 reads YNNKEL (reference sequence). V dropped 4 bases and J dropped 2 bases, with 11 bases sitting between them. The CDR3 is made up of 15 amino acids. The CDR3 reads CASSPRFENTGELFF. CDR3 DNA: TGTGCCAGCAGCCCTCGATTCGAAAACACCGGGGAGCTGTTTTTT.

This clonotype was found many times. This sequence joins TRBV12-3 or TRBV12-4 and TRBJ2-1; possibly TRBD1 for D (6 bases). The V end lost 3 bases, the J end lost 7 bases, and 10 bases lay between the germline ends. The CDR3 runs 13 residues. This CDR3 reads CASSFTRGNEQFF. CDR3 sequence (DNA): TGTGCCAGCAGTTTTACCAGGGGAAATGAGCAGTTCTTC.

This clonotype was observed at least ten times. The rearrangement uses TRBV9 and TRBJ2-1; D remains unclear. V lost 4 bases, J lost 2 bases, and 13 bases lay in between. Germline CDR1 and CDR2: SGDLS and YYNGEE. The CDR3 covers 15 residues. The CDR3 here is CASSYSITPYNEQFF. CDR3 in DNA: TGTGCCAGCAGCTATAGCATAACCCCCTACAATGAGCAGTTCTTC. Full variable domain (missing parts from reference TRBV9 and TRBJ2-1): DSGVTQTPKHLITATGQRVTLRCSPRSGDLSVYWYQQSLDQGLQFLIQYYNGEERAKGNILERFSAQQFPDLHSELNLSSLELGDSALYFCASSYSITPYNEQFFGPGTRLTVL.

This clonotype has a count of ten or more. V gene TRBV20-1 combines with J gene TRBJ1-2, with D possibly matching TRBD1 (5 bases). The V end lost 6 bases, the J end lost 7 bases, and 18 bases lay between the germline ends. Germline CDR1 and CDR2: DFQATT and SNEGSKA (reference sequence). The length of the CDR3 is 13 residues. For the CDR3, the DNA is TGCAGTGCCCAGACGGACGGGGCAGCTGGCTACACCTTC. It translates to CSAQTDGAAGYTF.

The chain recombines TRBV4-3 with TRBJ2-1; D perhaps matches TRBD1 (6 bases). CDR3 length: 14 residues. V shed 4 bases and J shed 3 bases, with 10 bases lying between them. The germline CDR1 and CDR2 sequences are LGHNA and YSLEER. CDR3 bases: TGCGCCAGCAGCCCCTCCAGGGGCTACAATGAGCAGTTCTTC. This codes for CASSPSRGYNEQFF.